This T cell receptor beta chain was profiled in a study of graft-versus-host responses after intestinal transplantation. Study-wide context: For approximately three years after anti-thymocyte globulin induction, all recipients took tacrolimus and steroids. Study-wide findings and caveats: Recipient marrow held GvH clones, some first seen in ileum or blood. Subjects displaying graft-donor T cell macrochimerism possessed elevated graft-versus-host to host-versus-graft clonal ratios inside allografts. Early post-transplant declines in HvG were associated with peak levels of circulating GvH clones.

Trimming stripped 0 bases from V and 7 bases from J, with 19 bases between. The CDR3 loop spans 16 amino acids. Germline V gives CDR1 SGHDT, CDR2 YYEEEE. Profiling relied on immunoSEQ multiplex PCR, and the TCRdb table lists in-frame clones only, not all of them. The repertoire holds about 90,000 clones, with around 89% as singletons. Details on this clone: The target antigen is unknown.

V is TRBV5-6 and J is TRBJ2-5; the D gene is possibly TRBD1 (5 bases). This TCR was recovered from a human donor who was the organ donor for an intestinal transplant. Source: unstimulated CD4+ T cells sorted from spleen or lymph node cells, taken before transplant. CDR3 loop: CASSLGGSMGVGTQYF. The CDR3 DNA is TGTGCCAGCAGCTTGGGGGGCTCAATGGGTGTCGGGACCCAGTACTTC. Full variable domain (rest looked up from reference TRBV5-6 and TRBJ2-5): DAGVTQSPTHLIKTRGQQVTLRCSPKSGHDTVSWYQQALGQGPQFIFQYYEEEERQRGNFPDRFSGHQFPNYSSELNVNALLLGDSALYLCASSLGGSMGVGTQYFGPGTRLLVL.